These T cell receptor beta chains were read from a single sample in a study of T cells after posttransplantation cyclophosphamide. Assay used: immunoSEQ multiplex PCR; TCRdb lists only in-frame clones, some missing. The data contain 34,000 or so clones, around 90% of them seen just once; the ten biggest clones take up around 0.1%. What was sequenced was naive CD4+ T cells sorted from blood. The origin of the receptors is a young man in good health and a related stem cell transplant donor. The CDR3 runs from the conserved cysteine through the conserved F or W. Fields, in order: V gene, J gene, CDR3 protein.

TRBV11-2,TRBJ2-7,CASSPFIAASSYEQYF
TRBV4-3,TRBJ1-3,CASSQDVSSRTSGNTIYF
TRBV5-1,TRBJ2-7,CASSHATGTGGYEQYF
TRBV19,TRBJ1-1,CASSIVMGRNTEAFF
TRBV5-1,TRBJ2-2,CASSTRQGTAGELFF
TRBV5-4,TRBJ2-5,CASSPAKRGAQETQYF
TRBV11-3,TRBJ2-1,CASSLVGGPSDEQFF
TRBV28,TRBJ1-5,CASSDSRAQPQHF
TRBV9,TRBJ2-1,CASSVDERVHNEQFF
TRBV29-1,TRBJ2-7,CSVAQGRGPYEQYF
TRBV7-2,TRBJ1-6,CASSVDRGNSPLHF
TRBV15,TRBJ2-5,CATSSFFPTRDRGRETQYF
TRBV27,TRBJ1-1,CASSDRGTEAFF
TRBV6-5,TRBJ2-7,CATTGVGQGSYEQYF
TRBV28,TRBJ2-2,CASSTPRGGNTGELFF
TRBV27,TRBJ1-4,CASRGQGDEKLFF
TRBV7-9,TRBJ2-3,CASSLPTDTQYF
TRBV14,TRBJ2-7,CASSHRQGARYEQYF
TRBV6-1,TRBJ1-5,CASRDRGQSNQPQHF
TRBV19,TRBJ1-4,CASNWGQGANEKLFF
TRBV7-2,TRBJ1-1,CASSLDAGRNTEAFF
TRBV7-3,TRBJ2-3,CASSRQGSTDTQYF
TRBV6-1,TRBJ1-5,CASKRQGTLNQPQHF
TRBV5-8,TRBJ2-1,CASSSGWGPSYNEQFF
TRBV7-2,TRBJ2-1,CASSLEAGGPYEQFF
TRBV4-3,TRBJ2-5,CASSQGGGGQETQYF
TRBV5-4,TRBJ1-6,CASSLGTGYNSPLHF
TRBV19,TRBJ1-1,CASTDLWTGLNTEAFF
TRBV7-3,TRBJ1-4,CASSLTGGANEKLFF
TRBV6-5,TRBJ2-5,CASSYSAGMETQYF
TRBV28,TRBJ1-1,CASYTPGETEAFF
TRBV6-5,TRBJ2-5,CASSYPTPAGGETQYF
TRBV6-1,TRBJ2-3,CASSHTGGRTDTQYF
TRBV4-1,TRBJ1-2,CASSQVPQDNYGYTF
TRBV15,TRBJ2-5,CATSSSGRETQYF
TRBV25-1,TRBJ2-4,CASSEWRQGAVKNIQYF